Sequencing of this T cell receptor (beta chain) was carried out in a study of T cell responses to AZD1222 COVID-19 vaccine. The germline gives CDR1 KGHSH, CDR2 LQKENI. The CDR3 is made up of 17 amino acids. V was pared by 3 bases and J by 4 bases, with 19 bases between. Method: immunoSEQ multiplex PCR; TCRdb's copy keeps in-frame clones and lacks some. The sample lists over 150,000 clones; approximately 90% were seen once. V is TRBV18 and J is TRBJ2-1; D perhaps matches TRBD1 (5 bases). The clonotype originates from an adult in good health. The starting material was peripheral blood, obtained on day 0 of AZD1222 vaccination. The CDR3 DNA is TGTGCCAGCTCACCGGTTGGTGTTCAGGGTCCTTACAATGAGCAGTTCTTC. Residues: CASSPVGVQGPYNEQFF.